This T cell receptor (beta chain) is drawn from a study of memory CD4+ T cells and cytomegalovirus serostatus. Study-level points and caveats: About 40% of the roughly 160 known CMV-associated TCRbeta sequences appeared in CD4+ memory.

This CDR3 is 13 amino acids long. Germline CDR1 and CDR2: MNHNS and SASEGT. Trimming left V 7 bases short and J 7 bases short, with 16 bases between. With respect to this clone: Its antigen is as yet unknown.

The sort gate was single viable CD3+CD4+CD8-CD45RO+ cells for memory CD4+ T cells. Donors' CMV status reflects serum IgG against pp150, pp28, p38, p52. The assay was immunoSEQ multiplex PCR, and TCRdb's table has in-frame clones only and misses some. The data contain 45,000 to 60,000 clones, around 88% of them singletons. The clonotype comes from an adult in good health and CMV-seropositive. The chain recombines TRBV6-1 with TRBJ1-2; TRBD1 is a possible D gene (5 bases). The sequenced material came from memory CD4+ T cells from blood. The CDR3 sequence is CASTPGDTGGYTF. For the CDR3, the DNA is TGTGCCAGCACCCCTGGTGATACAGGTGGCTACACCTTC.